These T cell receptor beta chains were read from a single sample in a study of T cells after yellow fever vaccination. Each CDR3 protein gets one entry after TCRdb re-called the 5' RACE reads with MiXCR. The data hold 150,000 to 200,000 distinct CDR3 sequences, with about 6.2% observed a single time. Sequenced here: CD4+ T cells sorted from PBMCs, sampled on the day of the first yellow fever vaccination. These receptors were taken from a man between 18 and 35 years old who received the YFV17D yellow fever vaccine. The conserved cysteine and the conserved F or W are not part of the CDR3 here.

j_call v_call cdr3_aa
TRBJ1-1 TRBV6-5 ASSPRTGWTEAF
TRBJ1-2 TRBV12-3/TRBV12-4 ASSLMGVNGYT
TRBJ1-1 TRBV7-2 ASRKPPNTEAF
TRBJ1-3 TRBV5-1 ASSLESGGRNTIY
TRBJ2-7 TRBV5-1 ASSPRTGGSEQY
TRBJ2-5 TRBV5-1 ASSLYGTETQY
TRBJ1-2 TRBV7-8 ASSLGLRRRGYT
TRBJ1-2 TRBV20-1 SKLGSNYGYT
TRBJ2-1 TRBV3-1 ASSPAGGNEQF
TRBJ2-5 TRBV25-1 ASSRVEETQY
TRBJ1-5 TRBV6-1 ASRDWGGHQPQH
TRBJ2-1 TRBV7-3 ASSPSPEDEQF
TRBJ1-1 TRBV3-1 ASSQDGAAEAF
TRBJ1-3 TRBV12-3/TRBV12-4 ASSLVDSFSGNTIY
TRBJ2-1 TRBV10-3 AITRGRGDNEQF
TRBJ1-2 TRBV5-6 ASRFGTGGYT
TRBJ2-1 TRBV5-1 ASSFGGANEQF
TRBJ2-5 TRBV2 ASGFMGLAGQETQY
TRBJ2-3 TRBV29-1 SVGAPTSTDTQY
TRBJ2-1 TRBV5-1 ASSFEGAGANQF
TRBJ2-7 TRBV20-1 SARDNTYEQY
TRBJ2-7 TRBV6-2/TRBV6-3 ASKRASYEQY
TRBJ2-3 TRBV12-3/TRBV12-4 ASSLSIGAGGDTQY
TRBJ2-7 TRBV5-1 ASSLGVFRDTEEQY
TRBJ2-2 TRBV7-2 ASSLNQGSGTGELF
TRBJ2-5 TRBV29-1 SVFGQGETQY
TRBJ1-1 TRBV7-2 ASSYRVSGNAEAF
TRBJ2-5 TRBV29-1 SVDHYSQETQY
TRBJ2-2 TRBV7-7 ASSPPPGGVPGELF
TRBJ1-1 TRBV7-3 ASSQLSMNTEAF
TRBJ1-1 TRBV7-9 ASSFGQGNTEDF
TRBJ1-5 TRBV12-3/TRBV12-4 ASSGREGYQPQH
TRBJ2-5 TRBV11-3 ASSLGIWAGFQETQY
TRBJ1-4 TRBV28 ASNRDSSEKLF
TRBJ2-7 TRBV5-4 ATTGASKGGEQY
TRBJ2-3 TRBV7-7 ASSLVAGNPDTQY
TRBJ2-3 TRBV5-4 ASSQGRSEADTQY
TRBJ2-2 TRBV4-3 ASSLGDRGTGELF
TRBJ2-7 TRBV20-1 SAPDALVGSYEQY
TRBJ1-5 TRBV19 ASNTGTGGFFQPQH
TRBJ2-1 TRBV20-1 SAPEAGVYNEQF
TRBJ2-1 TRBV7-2 ASSSLAGGYNEQF
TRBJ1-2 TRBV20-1 SASDLGGGIDYGYT
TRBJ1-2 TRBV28 ASSPYQTGRYNYGYT
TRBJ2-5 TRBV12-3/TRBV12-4 ASSWGRGKTQY
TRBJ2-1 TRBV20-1 SPWPAGGTNEQF
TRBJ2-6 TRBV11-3 ASSSGVGANVLT
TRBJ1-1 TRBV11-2 ASSFNVREGTEAF
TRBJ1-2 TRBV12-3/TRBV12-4 ASSVETSLGYT
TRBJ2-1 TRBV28 ASSPHEDEQF